The present T cell receptor (beta chain) was sequenced within a study of blood T cell repertoires in COVID-19. Turning to the study itself: T cells, B-cell-depleted T cells, or PBMCs supplied cDNA or gDNA.

V was clipped by 1 base and J by 2 bases, with 14 bases between them. Germline assignment: CDR1 LGHDT and CDR2 YNNKEL (reference sequence). The CDR3 is 16 amino acids. Followed over time, Seattle patients had been enrolled while infection was active. Here immunoSEQ multiplex PCR was the method, and the copy in TCRdb shows in-frame clones only, minus some. In the table there are under 150,000 clones, 70% to 90% of which are singletons. This rearrangement joins TRBV3-1 (or the pseudogene TRBV3-2) to TRBJ1-1; D gene uncertain. The TCR originated in a woman in her fifties or sixties with COVID-19, enrolled during active disease. The source material was peripheral blood. DNA of the CDR3: TGTGCCAGCAGCCAAGGGTCAGGAAGAATTAACACTGAAGCTTTCTTT. Amino acid sequence: CASSQGSGRINTEAFF.